The 20 T cell receptor beta chains given below trace back to one sample, sequenced in a study of blood T cell repertoires in COVID-19 (dated by TCRdb to the early 2020s). Libraries came from the immunoSEQ multiplex PCR assay. TCRdb's version of the immuneACCESS table is confined to in-frame rearrangements and falls short of the full clone set. An unresolved V gene accounts for under half of the shortfall where checked; the remainder is of unknown origin. In all, the sample holds roughly 110,000 clones, and around 90% of those were seen once. Jointly, the top ten make up roughly 1.3% of the sample. Material for sequencing was peripheral blood. The receptors here all came from a woman aged 30 to 39 with acute or convalescent COVID-19.

The CDR3, as DNA: TGTGCCAGCGGCCACCCGGGGAGTAATAGCAATCAGCCCCAGCATTTT. Translation gives CASGHPGSNSNQPQHF. V gene TRBV7-8 combines with J gene TRBJ1-5; D not certain. Germline CDR1 SGHVS, CDR2 FQNEAQ. This CDR3 has 16 residues. Trimming cost V 8 bases and J 0 bases, with 17 bases left between them. The whole variable domain, filled in from reference TRBV7-8 and TRBJ1-5, reads GAGVSQSPRYKVAKRGQDVALRCDPISGHVSLFWYQQALGQGPEFLTYFQNEAQLDKSGLPSDRFFAERPEGSVSTLKIQRTQQEDSAVYLCASGHPGSNSNQPQHFGDGTRLSIL.

The chain has TRBV5-1 and TRBJ2-1; 11 bases line up with TRBD2. The CDR3 extends over 15 amino acids. V gave up 2 bases and J gave up 6 bases; unmatched junction bases: 4. Germline values: CDR1 SGHRS, CDR2 YFSETQ. In DNA form, the CDR3 reads TGCGCCAGCAGCTTCTCTAGCGGGGGGTTCAATGAGCAGTTCTTC. Protein product: CASSFSSGGFNEQFF.

This rearrangement joins TRBV6-5 to TRBJ1-3; no clear D gene. The CDR3 consists of 15 residues. V dropped 0 bases and J dropped 0 bases, with 6 bases sitting between them. Germline V CDR1 and CDR2: MNHEY, SVGAGI. This chain's CDR3 is CASSYSRDSGNTIYF. CDR3 nucleotide sequence: TGTGCCAGCAGTTACTCTCGGGACTCTGGAAACACCATATATTTT.

The chain carries TRBV15 and TRBJ2-7, with 8 bases aligning to TRBD2. Germline V gene data show CDR1 as LNHNV and CDR2 as YYDKDF (reference sequence). The junction had 7 bases not matched to a gene; V was cut back by 4 bases and J by 2 bases. The CDR3 is 15 residues long. The CDR3 loop reads CATSTGPGGPYEQYF. The CDR3 DNA reads TGTGCCACCAGCACAGGGCCGGGAGGGCCCTACGAGCAGTACTTC. Looking up the rest from reference TRBV15 and TRBJ2-7 gives the full variable domain: DAMVIQNPRYQVTQFGKPVTLSCSQTLNHNVMYWYQQKSSQAPKLLFHYYDKDFNNEADTPDNFQSRRPNTSFCFLDIRSPGLGDTAMYLCATSTGPGGPYEQYFGPGTRLTVT.

V usage is TRBV19 and J usage is TRBJ2-1; D is perhaps TRBD2 (6 bases). This CDR3 is 16 amino acids long. The germline gives CDR1 LNHDA, CDR2 SQIVND (reference sequence). V was trimmed by 5 bases and J by 0 bases, leaving 14 bases between them. CDR3 bases: TGTGCCAGTAGTCCCGGGACTGTCAGCTCCTACAATGAGCAGTTCTTC. Translating it yields CASSPGTVSSYNEQFF. Full variable domain (missing parts from reference TRBV19 and TRBJ2-1): DGGITQSPKYLFRKEGQNVTLSCEQNLNHDAMYWYRQDPGQGLRLIYYSQIVNDFQKGDIAEGYSVSREKKESFPLTVTSAQKNPTAFYLCASSPGTVSSYNEQFFGPGTRLTVL.

This chain connects TRBV13 to TRBJ2-3, with 8 nucleotides matching TRBD1. This CDR3 has 16 amino acids. Germline V gene lookup returns CDR1 PRHDT and CDR2 FYEKMQ (reference sequence). The V and J ends lost 2 bases and 1 base, in that order; junction bases with no gene match: 5. The CDR3: CASSLIPGGGTDTQYF. For the CDR3, the DNA is TGTGCCAGCAGCTTAATACCAGGGGGCGGCACAGATACGCAGTATTTT.

The V call is TRBV18, the J call TRBJ2-1; TRBD1 aligns across 8 bases. Germline V gives CDR1 KGHSH, CDR2 LQKENI. There are 14 residues in the CDR3. V shed 4 bases and J 7 bases; nucleotides not matched to a gene: 6. CDR3 nucleotide sequence: TGTGCCAGCTCACTGACCGACAGGGGTAATGAGCAGTTCTTC. This translates into CASSLTDRGNEQFF. The full variable domain, in which reference TRBV18 and TRBJ2-1 provide the parts outside the CDR3, is NAGVMQNPRHLVRRRGQEARLRCSPMKGHSHVYWYRQLPEEGLKFMVYLQKENIIDESGMPKERFSAEFPKEGPSILRIQQVVRGDSAAYFCASSLTDRGNEQFFGPGTRLTVL.

V gene TRBV11-2 combines with J gene TRBJ2-5, with 10 positions matching TRBD2. CDR1 is SGHAT, CDR2 FQNNGV, per germline. V gave up 4 bases and J gave up 5 bases; unmatched junction bases: 7. This CDR3 region has 15 residues. The CDR3 loop is CASSSGFSGRETQYF. CDR3 DNA sequence: TGTGCCAGCAGCTCCGGGTTTAGCGGGAGGGAGACCCAGTACTTC.

V is TRBV12-2 and J is TRBJ2-7; TRBD2 is the table's D call, not checked against the DNA. TRBV12-2 is a listed pseudogene. The CDR3 is 11 amino acids. The CDR3 reads CANFPRYEQYF. CDR3 nucleotides: TGTGCAAACTTCCCCCGCTACGAGCAGTACTTC.

The J gene is TRBJ2-4, the V gene TRBV4-3, with D possibly being TRBD2 (5 bases). The germline gives CDR1 LGHNA, CDR2 YSLEER. V was trimmed by 2 bases and J by 0 bases, leaving 26 bases between them. There are 21 residues in the CDR3. CDR3 amino acids: CASSQIANGGPHTLAKNIQYF. The CDR3 DNA sequence: TGCGCCAGCAGCCAAATTGCTAACGGCGGGCCCCATACTCTAGCCAAAAACATTCAGTACTTC.

The table lists this clone with a few counts. The V gene is TRBV9, the J gene TRBJ2-7; a possible D gene is TRBD1 (6 bases). Germline CDR1 reads SGDLS; CDR2 reads YYNGEE. V dropped 4 bases and J dropped 3 bases, with 14 bases sitting between them. The CDR3 totals 14 residues. The CDR3 DNA follows: TGTGCCAGCAGCCCCCAGGGGTGGGTCTACGAGCAGTACTTC. Translation gives CASSPQGWVYEQYF.

The chain combines TRBV9 with TRBJ2-7; D is perhaps TRBD1 (6 bases). Germline CDR1 is SGDLS and CDR2 is YYNGEE. The ends were cut back, 0 bases at V and 2 bases at J, with 15 bases in the middle. The CDR3 length is 16 residues. CDR3 sequence reads: CASSVVWVGTPYEQYF. In DNA, the CDR3 is TGTGCCAGCAGCGTAGTTTGGGTTGGGACACCCTACGAGCAGTACTTC.

The chain joins TRBV19 to TRBJ2-1; 9 nucleotides align to TRBD1. The germline gives CDR1 LNHDA, CDR2 SQIVND (reference sequence). After removal of 7 bases from V and 7 bases from J, the junction contained 14 bases not matched to a gene. The CDR3 length is 16 residues. The CDR3 spells CASTSYRTGEGNEQFF. CDR3 nucleotides: TGTGCCAGTACTTCCTACCGGACAGGGGAGGGGAATGAGCAGTTCTTC.

This rearrangement joins TRBV10-3 to TRBJ2-2, with D perhaps matching TRBD2 (5 bases). Germline V gene sequence: CDR1 ENHRY, CDR2 SYGVKD. The CDR3 is 16 residues long. Deletions cut 3 bases from V and 4 bases from J, with 15 bases between. The CDR3 DNA follows: TGTGCCATCAGTGAAGGTGGGAGTGTTGTCACCGGGGAGCTGTTTTTT. Amino acid sequence: CAISEGGSVVTGELFF.

In this sample, this clone turned up once. This chain uses TRBV7-9 with TRBJ1-4, with 9 positions matching TRBD1. J lost 7 bases, V lost 5 bases, and 8 bases had no gene match. CDR1 is SEHNR and CDR2 is FQNEAQ in the germline V gene (reference sequence). The CDR3 runs to 15 residues. As DNA, the CDR3 is TGTGCCAGCAGCAACGGACAGGGGAGCGGTGAAAAACTGTTTTTT. Translation gives CASSNGQGSGEKLFF. Looking up the rest from reference TRBV7-9 and TRBJ1-4 gives the full variable domain: DTGVSQNPRHKITKRGQNVTFRCDPISEHNRLYWYRQTLGQGPEFLTYFQNEAQLEKSRLLSDRFSAERPKGSFSTLEIQRTEQGDSAMYLCASSNGQGSGEKLFFGSGTQLSVL.

In DNA, the CDR3 is TGTGCCAGCAACCCGACAGGGATGTCCTTATTGGTCACTGAAGCTTTCTTT. Translated, it gives CASNPTGMSLLVTEAFF. The chain links TRBV27 to TRBJ1-1, with 7 bases fitting TRBD1. The CDR3 has 17 residues. CDR1 is MNHEY, CDR2 SMNVEV, per germline (reference sequence). V was clipped by 7 bases and J by 4 bases; unmatched bases: 18.

CDR3 nucleotides: TGTGCCAGCAGTGAGAGGAATGGTTATCAGCCCCAGCATTTT. It translates to CASSERNGYQPQHF. The chain recombines TRBV2 with TRBJ1-5; D is uncertain. This CDR3 region has 14 residues. Trimming removed 3 bases from V and 5 bases from J, with 11 bases in between. Germline CDR1 SNHLY, CDR2 FYNNEI.

The V gene is TRBV2, the J gene TRBJ2-1; 7 nucleotides line up with TRBD1. Germline trimming cut 3 bases from V and 1 base from J; bases unmatched to any gene: 0. CDR1 is SNHLY, CDR2 FYNNEI, per germline. The CDR3 spans 14 residues. In DNA, the CDR3 is TGTGCCAGCAGTGACAGGGGGTCCTACAATGAGCAGTTCTTC. Translating it yields CASSDRGSYNEQFF.

This clone was counted between two and nine times. This rearrangement joins TRBV7-9 to TRBJ2-3; perhaps TRBD2 as D (5 bases). The CDR3 consists of 15 residues. Germline V lookup: CDR1 SEHNR, CDR2 FQNEAQ (reference sequence). The V and J ends lost 1 base and 4 bases respectively, with 12 bases between them. Here the CDR3 reads CASSLGQVRADTQYF. DNA of the CDR3: TGTGCCAGCAGCTTAGGTCAGGTGAGGGCAGATACGCAGTATTTT.

The rearrangement uses TRBV5-4 and TRBJ1-1; D unresolved. V was clipped by 7 bases and J by 3 bases, with 10 bases between them. CDR3 length: 12 amino acids. Germline-derived CDR1 and CDR2 are SGHNT and YYREEE (reference sequence). The CDR3 nucleotides read TGTGCCAGCTCAGTCCGGGACACTGAAGCTTTCTTT. Translated: CASSVRDTEAFF.